This T cell receptor (beta chain) is from a study of cytotoxic CD8 clonotypes in ibrutinib-treated CLL. Study details: Responses comprised approximately 25 partial and 2 complete; at median approximately 68 months, 14 remained remitted and around twelve progressed.

CDR3 length equals 13 residues. Trimming shortened V by 2 bases and J by 8 bases, and 12 bases separated the two germline ends. The germline V gene encodes CDR1 MNHNY and CDR2 SVGAGI (reference sequence). Only in-frame clones appear in the TCRdb table, and some are missing; sequencing was by immunoSEQ multiplex PCR. This sample yields 330,000 or so clones, of which roughly 70% are seen a single time; just under 6.5% belongs to the top ten. Frozen-stored PBMCs produced approximately 2 micrograms of genomic DNA for TCR beta libraries. For this clone: Its antigen is unknown.

Study-level points and caveats: Rare overall, public clonotypes shrank or held steady under therapy. Baseline clonality was higher than in age-matched healthy donors and moved in step with circulating CD8+ T-cell counts.

The TCR was taken from a human donor with chronic lymphocytic leukemia. The material was PBMCs, obtained after 36 months of ibrutinib treatment. The chain joins TRBV6-6 to TRBJ1-2, with D unresolved. Here the CDR3 reads CASSYITADGYTF. DNA of the CDR3: TGTGCCAGCAGTTACATCACAGCCGACGGCTACACCTTC.